A selection of T cell receptor beta chains follows, all from one sample in a study of T cells in Graves' hyperthyroidism and ophthalmopathy. TCRdb called the multiplex PCR reads again in MiXCR, with one record for every CDR3 protein. The sample records 200,000 to 250,000 distinct CDR3 sequences, roughly 17% being singletons. Sequencing was carried out using blood. The receptor set was obtained from a woman under 30 with Graves' ophthalmopathy. Both conserved end residues are part of each CDR3. D genes are given only for firm matches. The size of a clone is reported for some rows only, either as once, few or many, or as a class for expanded clones.

TRBV7-2	many	TRBJ2-3	TRBD2	TGTGCCAGCAGCATAGGACTAGCGGGAGTGGGTACAGATACGCAGTATTTT	CASSIGLAGVGTDTQYF
TRBV29-1	many	TRBJ2-3	-	TGCAGCGTTGCTTCTTGGGGGACAAGCACAGATACGCAGTATTTT	CSVASWGTSTDTQYF
TRBV10-3	many	TRBJ2-3	TRBD2	TGTGCCATCCTAGCGGGGACCACAGATACGCAGTATTTT	CAILAGTTDTQYF
TRBV29-1	many	TRBJ1-2	-	TGCAGCGTCGGGGGCTTTGGGGACTATGGCTACACCTTC	CSVGGFGDYGYTF
TRBV5-1	many	TRBJ2-5	-	TGCGCCAGCAGCCCCCGGACTAAGGAGACCCAGTACTTC	CASSPRTKETQYF
TRBV25-1	-	TRBJ1-3	-	TGTGCCAGCAGTGAATCTAGCTACGCAGACTCTGGAAACACCATATATTTT	CASSESSYADSGNTIYF
TRBV15	many	TRBJ2-2	TRBD1	TGTGCCACCAGCAGCGGACAGGGAGGAATCGGGGAGCTGTTTTTT	CATSSGQGGIGELFF
TRBV30	many	TRBJ1-1	-	TGTGCCTGGAGTTTCCGTCCCGGGGAAGCTTTCTTT	CAWSFRPGEAFF
TRBV20-1	many	TRBJ1-2	-	TGCAGTCCCAAGGGGGGATCCTATGGCTACACCTTC	CSPKGGSYGYTF
TRBV6-1	many	TRBJ1-5	TRBD1	TGTGCCAGCAGCCGCTCTCCGACAGGGAATAAGGGTCAGCCCCAGCATTTT	CASSRSPTGNKGQPQHF
TRBV12-3/TRBV12-4	many	TRBJ1-2	-	TGTGCCAGCAGTTTGTATGTGGGATTCACTAACTATGGCTACACCTTC	CASSLYVGFTNYGYTF
TRBV9	many	TRBJ2-5	TRBD1	TGTGCCAGCAGCCCAACCCCCGGGACAGTACAGACCCAGTACTTC	CASSPTPGTVQTQYF
TRBV20-1	many	TRBJ2-7	-	TGCAGTGCCGAGGGACTGACAGAGCAGTACTTC	CSAEGLTEQYF
TRBV3-1	many	TRBJ2-1	-	TGTGCCAGCAGCCGAAAGCGAAATGAGCAGTTCTTC	CASSRKRNEQFF
TRBV20-1	many	TRBJ2-7	-	TGCAGTGCAAGCAGAGAGAACGAGCAGTACTTC	CSASRENEQYF
TRBV28	-	TRBJ2-5	TRBD2	TGTGCCAGCAGCAGCGTAGCGGGGGCCGGGGAGACCCAGTACTTC	CASSSVAGAGETQYF
TRBV28	-	TRBJ1-1	TRBD1	TGTGCCAGCAGTCCGACTACGGGACAGGGGGCTGTTGAAGCTTTCTTT	CASSPTTGQGAVEAFF
TRBV7-2	many	TRBJ2-1	-	TGTGCCAGCAGCTTATTTGGGGCTGAGCAGTTCTTC	CASSLFGAEQFF
TRBV12-3/TRBV12-4	many	TRBJ2-7	TRBD2	TGTGCCAGCAGTTCCATGGGGGGGGGGAGTTACGAGCAGTACTTC	CASSSMGGGSYEQYF
TRBV11-2	-	TRBJ2-1	TRBD2	TGTGCCAGCAGCTTAGAGGCTAGCGGGCCGTACAATGAGCAGTTCTTC	CASSLEASGPYNEQFF
TRBV6-1	many	TRBJ2-2	-	TGTGCCAGCAGTGAAAGGCAGGGGGGGTACACCGGGGAGCTGTTTTTT	CASSERQGGYTGELFF
TRBV4-2	many	TRBJ1-1	TRBD1	TGTGCCAGCAGCCCCGAAGGACAGGAGGACACTGAAGCTTTCTTT	CASSPEGQEDTEAFF
TRBV3-1	many	TRBJ2-7	-	TGTGCCAGCAGCCAAGGTCTAGCTGCCTACGAGCAGTACTTC	CASSQGLAAYEQYF
TRBV6-5	few	TRBJ1-6	TRBD1	TGTGCCAGCAGTTCAGAGCCAACCTACAGGGGAGCAAATTCACCCCTCCACTTT	CASSSEPTYRGANSPLHF
TRBV25-1	few	TRBJ1-1	-	TGTGCCAGCAGGGACGAGGGGAACACTGAAGCTTTCTTT	CASRDEGNTEAFF
TRBV12-3/TRBV12-4	many	TRBJ1-1	-	TGTGCCAGCATTCAAAGGGGGAACACTGAAGCTTTCTTT	CASIQRGNTEAFF
TRBV7-9	many	TRBJ2-1	-	TGTGCCAGCATCCAAGACTCGGGGCGGGTCCCCCCGAGGGATGAGCAGTTCTTC	CASIQDSGRVPPRDEQFF
TRBV12-3/TRBV12-4	many	TRBJ1-2	-	TGTGCCAGCAGTCAGGGTTTTGATGGCTACACCTTC	CASSQGFDGYTF
TRBV11-1	-	TRBJ1-1	TRBD1	TGTGCCAGCAGCTTCCTGGACAGGGGGCGCACTGAAGCTTTCTTT	CASSFLDRGRTEAFF
TRBV18	many	TRBJ2-3	TRBD2	TGTGCCAGCTCACCAAGCCTAGCGGGATTAAATACGCAGTATTTT	CASSPSLAGLNTQYF
TRBV19	many	TRBJ2-5	-	TGTGCCAGTAGCGGATCGTACCCCCCGAAAGAGACCCAGTACTTC	CASSGSYPPKETQYF
TRBV6-2/TRBV6-3	-	TRBJ2-1	-	TGTGCCAGCGATCCCGGGACTTATCGGTACAATGAGCAGTTCTTC	CASDPGTYRYNEQFF
TRBV9	many	TRBJ1-6	-	TGTGCCAGCAGCGTAGATGAATCACCCCTCCACTTT	CASSVDESPLHF
TRBV5-1	few	TRBJ2-7	TRBD2	TGCGCCAGCAGCTTGGGACTAGCGGGGTCGAGCTCCTACGAGCAGTACTTC	CASSLGLAGSSSYEQYF
TRBV2	many	TRBJ2-7	-	TGTGCCAGCAGTGTAAGGCACTACGAGCAGTACTTC	CASSVRHYEQYF
TRBV6-2/TRBV6-3	many	TRBJ2-2	TRBD2	TGTGCCAGCAGTTCGAATCGCGGGAGTTGGAACACCGGGGAGCTGTTTTTT	CASSSNRGSWNTGELFF
TRBV20-1	many	TRBJ2-5	TRBD2	TGCAGTGCTAGTCCCAGCGGGGGAGGGGAGACCCAGTACTTC	CSASPSGGGETQYF
TRBV2	many	TRBJ2-1	TRBD1	TGTGCCAGCAGGGTAGGGACAGGGAGATTCTTC	CASRVGTGRFF